Listed below are T cell receptor beta chains from one sample, sequenced in a study of blood T cell repertoires in COVID-19. Sequencing was performed with immunoSEQ multiplex PCR; in TCRdb, only in-frame clones are kept and a portion is missing. The sample includes over 15,000 clones, roughly 90% of them seen just once. Sequencing used peripheral blood. These receptors were obtained from a human donor in a cohort sampled during active COVID-19. The donor label of this sample is uncertain. CDR3s include the opening cysteine and the closing phenylalanine or tryptophan. The D gene is left open where the match is weak. A row's size may be missing; if present it is once, few, many or a size class.

clone_size	v_call	j_call	d_call	cdr3_aa	cdr3_nt
-	TRBV7-6	TRBJ2-5	TRBD2	CASSQGLAGGETQYF	TGTGCCAGCAGCCAGGGACTAGCCGGGGGAGAGACCCAGTACTTC
-	TRBV24-1	TRBJ2-1	TRBD2	CATSPVAGERLQFF	TGTGCCACCAGCCCAGTAGCGGGAGAGCGCTTACAGTTCTTC
-	TRBV20-1	TRBJ1-5	TRBD1	CSASRTGGSYQPQHF	TGCAGTGCTAGTCGGACAGGGGGCAGTTATCAGCCCCAGCATTTT
few	TRBV7-8	TRBJ2-1	TRBD2	CASSLGGGRNNEQFF	TGTGCCAGCAGCTTAGGCGGGGGACGGAACAATGAGCAGTTCTTC
-	TRBV7-9	TRBJ1-1	-	CASSFVEDTEAFF	TGTGCCAGCAGCTTCGTGGAGGACACTGAAGCTTTCTTT
-	TRBV10-3	TRBJ1-3	-	CASMDSTGGNTIYF	TGTGCCAGCATGGACTCTACGGGGGGAAACACCATATATTTT
once	TRBV5-6	TRBJ2-3	-	CASSLLAGSTDTQYF	TGTGCCAGCAGCTTGTTGGCGGGAAGCACAGATACGCAGTATTTT
-	TRBV6-6	TRBJ1-1	-	CASQQATNTEAFF	TGTGCCAGTCAACAGGCCACGAACACTGAAGCTTTCTTT
few	TRBV5-4	TRBJ1-6	-	CASSSGSNSPLHF	TGTGCCAGCAGCTCCGGGTCTAATTCACCCCTCCACTTT
-	TRBV10-1	TRBJ1-1	-	CASSPSGGGNTEAFF	TGCGCCAGCAGCCCGTCTGGGGGGGGGAACACTGAAGCTTTCTTT
-	TRBV6-2/TRBV6-3	TRBJ2-7	TRBD2	CASSYQGGRLFYEQYF	TGTGCCAGCAGTTACCAGGGCGGGAGGCTTTTTTACGAGCAGTACTTC
few	TRBV7-9	TRBJ1-6	-	CASSLEGGNSPLHF	TGTGCCAGCAGCTTAGAAGGCGGAAATTCACCCCTCCACTTT
-	TRBV20-1	TRBJ2-7	-	CSASKLQGYEQYF	TGCAGTGCTAGTAAACTCCAGGGCTACGAGCAGTACTTC
-	TRBV7-6	TRBJ1-1	-	CASSSDRNTEAFF	TGTGCCAGCAGCTCAGACAGGAACACTGAAGCTTTCTTT
once	TRBV2	TRBJ2-1	TRBD2	CASSLREGGLNEQFF	TGTGCCAGCAGTCTCCGGGAGGGAGGGCTCAATGAGCAGTTCTTC
few	TRBV5-1	TRBJ2-1	-	CASSLLSGEQFF	TGCGCCAGCAGCTTGCTTTCCGGTGAGCAGTTCTTC
-	TRBV19	TRBJ2-1	TRBD1	CASSSDRGLTYNEQFF	TGTGCCAGTAGCTCCGACAGGGGGCTCACCTACAATGAGCAGTTCTTC
-	TRBV18	TRBJ1-3	TRBD1	CASSPETGGSGNTIYF	TGTGCCAGCTCACCCGAGACAGGGGGATCTGGAAACACCATATATTTT
-	TRBV19	TRBJ2-1	TRBD1	CASTPQGQGTYNEQFF	TGTGCCAGTACCCCCCAGGGACAGGGAACTTACAATGAGCAGTTCTTC
few	TRBV5-1	TRBJ2-1	-	CASSLLSPGTKNYNEQFF	TGCGCCAGCAGCTTGCTCTCCCCCGGGACAAAGAACTACAATGAGCAGTTCTTC
-	TRBV7-8	TRBJ1-6	-	CASSLEIRSSYNSPLHF	TGTGCCAGCAGCTTAGAAATCCGGAGCTCCTATAATTCACCCCTCCACTTT
-	TRBV3-1/TRBV3-2	TRBJ1-2	TRBD1	CASSPGQGSFYGYTF	TGTGCCAGCAGCCCGGGACAGGGATCTTTCTATGGCTACACCTTC